A single sample is the source of the 32 T cell receptor beta chains below, sequenced in a study of PD-L1 blockade in urothelial cancer. The assay was immunoSEQ multiplex PCR, and TCRdb's table has in-frame clones only and misses some. This table holds around 68,000 clones, more than 80% found once. The sample's time point: pretreatment peripheral blood. Sequencing was performed on PBMCs, taken around atezolizumab (anti-PD-L1) treatment. The receptors were sampled from a man between 65 and 85 years old with urothelial cancer.

The V call is TRBV27, the J call TRBJ2-7, with TRBD2 as a possible D gene (9 bases). Germline V gives CDR1 MNHEY, CDR2 SMNVEV (reference sequence). Deletions cut 7 bases from V and 0 bases from J, with 19 bases between. The CDR3 extends over 16 amino acids. The CDR3 DNA sequence: TGTGCCAGCACGCGGGGGGGACAGGCTAGCTCCTACGAGCAGTACTTC. Its protein is CASTRGGQASSYEQYF.

Only one count was recorded for this clone. For the CDR3, the DNA is TGTGCCAGCAGCTTAGAAAACTGGTCAGGGCAAGACTATGGCTACACCTTC. Amino acids: CASSLENWSGQDYGYTF. J is TRBJ1-2 and V is TRBV13, with D perhaps TRBD1 (5 bases). Germline V lookup: CDR1 PRHDT, CDR2 FYEKMQ (reference sequence). V dropped 1 base and J dropped 3 bases, with 18 bases sitting between them. The CDR3 consists of 17 residues.

The V call is TRBV4-3, the J call TRBJ2-1; TRBD2 matches at 11 bases. This CDR3 comprises 17 residues. Germline CDR1 LGHNA, CDR2 YSLEER. V lost 2 bases and J lost 5; bases outside the gene matches: 8. The CDR3 loop reads CASSQWLAGGRDNEQFF. In nucleotides, the CDR3 is TGCGCCAGCAGCCAATGGCTAGCGGGAGGTCGGGACAATGAGCAGTTCTTC.

This clone was seen a handful of times. This chain connects TRBV4-3 to TRBJ1-1; D perhaps matches TRBD1 (6 bases). The CDR3 consists of 13 residues. Trimming left V 4 bases short and J 4 bases short, with 10 bases between. CDR1 and CDR2 (germline): LGHNA, YSLEER. DNA for the CDR3: TGCGCCAGCAGCCTCGGACAGTTCACTGAAGCTTTCTTT. This sequence encodes CASSLGQFTEAFF.

J is TRBJ1-5 and V is TRBV7-6; possible D gene TRBD1, 6 bases. Germline assignment: CDR1 SGHVS and CDR2 FNYEAQ. V was pared by 2 bases and J by 3 bases, with 11 bases between. CDR3 size: 15 residues. The CDR3 spells CASSLSGQNNQPQHF. The CDR3, as DNA: TGTGCCAGCAGCTTAAGCGGACAGAACAATCAGCCCCAGCATTTT.

This sequence joins TRBV5-1 and TRBJ2-1, with 14 bases matching TRBD2. Germline V gives CDR1 SGHRS, CDR2 YFSETQ. The CDR3 extends over 15 amino acids. J lost 6 bases, V lost 4 bases, and 3 bases had no gene match. The CDR3 here is CASSEGLAGVNEQFF. The CDR3 DNA reads TGCGCCAGCAGCGAGGGACTAGCGGGAGTCAATGAGCAGTTCTTC.

This clone was recorded only once. V and J are TRBV5-1 and TRBJ2-3; 8 nucleotides align to TRBD2. The CDR3 loop spans 16 amino acids. V trimming: 5 bases; J trimming: 0 bases; junction bases outside the gene matches: 8. From germline, CDR1 is SGHRS and CDR2 YFSETQ. CDR3 DNA: TGCGCCAGCAGAATCCAACTAGCGGAAAGCACAGATACGCAGTATTTT. Its protein product is CASRIQLAESTDTQYF.

The gene calls are TRBV15 and TRBJ1-4, with TRBD1 matching 8 bases. CDR3 size: 16 residues. V trimming: 0 bases; J trimming: 7 bases; junction bases outside the gene matches: 7. Germline lookup yields CDR1 LNHNV and CDR2 YYDKDF (reference sequence). The chain's CDR3 is CATSRESGQGSEKLFF. CDR3 coding DNA: TGTGCCACCAGCAGAGAGAGCGGACAGGGTAGTGAAAAACTGTTTTTT.

The chain recombines TRBV28 with TRBJ2-6; 12 nucleotides match TRBD2. Trimming removed 5 bases from V and 2 bases from J; junction bases left unmatched: 7. This CDR3 has 18 amino acids. Germline CDR1 and CDR2: MDHEN and SYDVKM. CDR3 sequence: CASSPPSGRAAGANVLTF. CDR3 sequence (DNA): TGTGCCAGCAGTCCCCCTAGCGGGAGGGCCGCTGGGGCCAACGTCCTGACTTTC.

The chain carries TRBV5-4 and TRBJ1-1, with 7 bases aligning to TRBD1. CDR3 length equals 14 residues. From germline, CDR1 is SGHNT and CDR2 YYREEE (reference sequence). V lost 4 bases to trimming and J lost 6 bases; unmatched junction nucleotides: 9. The CDR3 DNA reads as TGTGCCAGCAGCCCGGAAAGGGGGCGGCCTGAAGCTTTCTTT. Encoded protein: CASSPERGRPEAFF.

The chain combines TRBV19 with TRBJ2-7; TRBD1 matches at 7 bases. Trimming removed 5 bases from V and 5 bases from J; junction bases left unmatched: 9. The germline V gene encodes CDR1 LNHDA and CDR2 SQIVND (reference sequence). The CDR3 contains 14 residues. CDR3 loop: CASSVTGANHEQYF. CDR3 nucleotide sequence: TGTGCCAGTAGTGTCACAGGGGCAAACCACGAGCAGTACTTC. Supplemented by reference TRBV19 and TRBJ2-7, the full variable domain reads DGGITQSPKYLFRKEGQNVTLSCEQNLNHDAMYWYRQDPGQGLRLIYYSQIVNDFQKGDIAEGYSVSREKKESFPLTVTSAQKNPTAFYLCASSVTGANHEQYFGPGTRLTVT.

The chain couples TRBV19 to TRBJ2-2; tentative D call: TRBD2 (5 bases). Per the germline V gene, CDR1 is LNHDA and CDR2 is SQIVND (reference sequence). The CDR3 sequence is 16 residues long. Between the trimmed V and J ends, which lost 4 bases and 1 base, there was a span of 13 bases. The CDR3 loop reads CASSTPGIQNTGELFF. In DNA, the CDR3 is TGTGCCAGTAGTACACCCGGGATCCAGAACACCGGGGAGCTGTTTTTT.

V gene TRBV4-2 combines with J gene TRBJ2-1, with 8 positions matching TRBD2. CDR1 is LGHNA, CDR2 YNFKEQ, per germline. There are 14 residues in the CDR3. The V gene end was trimmed by 4 bases and the J gene end by 8 bases; junction bases not matched to a gene: 7. CDR3 in amino acids: CASSPQRERYEQFF. The CDR3 coding sequence is TGTGCCAGCAGCCCTCAGCGGGAGCGATATGAGCAGTTCTTC.

The gene calls are TRBV27 and TRBJ2-7, with 11 bases fitting TRBD2. Germline CDR1 is MNHEY and CDR2 is SMNVEV (reference sequence). With V trimmed by 1 base and J by 10 bases, 9 bases remained unmatched. The CDR3 loop spans 15 amino acids. The CDR3: CASSLLTSGSSEQYF. The CDR3 DNA reads TGTGCCAGCAGTTTATTAACTAGCGGGAGTTCGGAACAGTACTTC.

The chain couples TRBV29-1 to TRBJ2-7; TRBD1 agrees at 7 bases. With 3 bases clipped from V and 4 bases from J, the junction kept 3 bases outside the gene matches. This CDR3 is 12 amino acids long. CDR1 and CDR2 from the germline V gene are SQVTM and ANQGSEA. CDR3: CSVESGQYEQYF. For the CDR3, the DNA is TGCAGCGTTGAGTCGGGACAGTACGAGCAGTACTTC.

The chain joins TRBV11-2 to TRBJ1-1; the D is unclear. CDR3 length: 16 amino acids. The V end lost 5 bases, the J end lost 5 bases, and 21 bases lay between the germline ends. CDR1 is SGHAT and CDR2 is FQNNGV in the germline V gene. The CDR3 spells CASSRFARSGLTEAFF. CDR3 nucleotide sequence: TGTGCCAGCAGCCGATTCGCCCGATCCGGGTTGACTGAAGCTTTCTTT.

This clone was observed once. This chain uses TRBV19 with TRBJ2-1; 8 bases match TRBD1. The trim removed 3 bases at V and 4 bases at J, leaving 8 bases unmatched. The CDR3 loop spans 16 amino acids. Germline CDR1 and CDR2: LNHDA and SQIVND (reference sequence). CDR3: CASSIGTGNIYNEQFF. CDR3 DNA sequence: TGTGCCAGTAGTATTGGGACAGGCAACATTTACAATGAGCAGTTCTTC.

The chain recombines TRBV13 with TRBJ2-1, with D unclear. The V end lost 6 bases, the J end lost 6 bases, and 6 bases lay between the germline ends. The CDR3 is made up of 11 amino acids. In germline, CDR1 is PRHDT, CDR2 FYEKMQ (reference sequence). CDR3 DNA: TGTGCCAGCAGATTTAGCAATGAGCAGTTCTTC. It yields the protein CASRFSNEQFF.

V is TRBV5-1 and J is TRBJ1-1, with D maybe TRBD1 (5 bases). The CDR3 covers 14 residues. Germline-derived CDR1 and CDR2 are SGHRS and YFSETQ. V lost 4 bases to trimming and J lost 1 base, with 11 bases between them. CDR3 residues: CASSPGTANTEAFF. The CDR3 coding sequence is TGCGCCAGCAGCCCCGGGACTGCGAACACTGAAGCTTTCTTT. The full variable domain, completed using reference TRBV5-1 and TRBJ1-1, is KAGVTQTPRYLIKTRGQQVTLSCSPISGHRSVSWYQQTPGQGLQFLFEYFSETQRNKGNFPGRFSGRQFSNSRSEMNVSTLELGDSALYLCASSPGTANTEAFFGQGTRLTVV.

The chain couples TRBV7-2 to TRBJ2-5; 12 positions agree with TRBD2. The CDR3 length is 16 residues. CDR1 and CDR2 (germline): SGHTA, FQGNSA. Trimming at V came to 1 base and at J to 5 bases, leaving 5 bases not matched to a gene. Here the CDR3 reads CASSLVGLAGQETQYF. The CDR3 bases are TGTGCCAGCAGCTTAGTTGGACTAGCGGGGCAGGAGACCCAGTACTTC.

This clone was counted only a few times. The chain recombines TRBV7-3 with TRBJ1-2, with D unresolved. CDR3 length: 13 residues. Trimming removed 2 bases at V and 3 bases at J, with 7 bases between. Germline V gene data show CDR1 as SGHTA and CDR2 as FQGTGA. CDR3 bases: TGTGCCAGCAGCTTAGACGCGGACTATGGCTACACCTTC. It specifies CASSLDADYGYTF.

The chain employs TRBV10-1 and TRBJ2-3; TRBD2 might be the D (5 bases). The CDR3 consists of 14 residues. From germline, CDR1 is WNHNN and CDR2 SYGVQD (reference sequence). Trimming shortened V by 10 bases and J by 6 bases, and 20 bases separated the two germline ends. The CDR3 DNA follows: TGCGCCACACGGGCGGGCCTATTTGGGGATACGCAGTATTTT. As protein: CATRAGLFGDTQYF.

The V call is TRBV6-5, the J call TRBJ2-7; 10 bases align to TRBD2. V gave up 2 bases and J gave up 4 bases; unmatched junction bases: 5. The CDR3 is made up of 15 amino acids. The germline CDR1 and CDR2 sequences are MNHEY and SVGAGI. The CDR3 sequence: CASSYALAGEYEQYF. In DNA, the CDR3 is TGTGCCAGCAGTTACGCCCTAGCGGGAGAATACGAGCAGTACTTC.

This clone was seen many times. The chain uses TRBV29-1 and TRBJ1-3; the D is unclear. Germline V CDR1 and CDR2: SQVTM, ANQGSEA. This CDR3 is 15 amino acids long. V gave up 0 bases and J gave up 0 bases, with 9 bases separating them. The CDR3 nucleotides read TGCAGCGTTGAAGATTGGTCGAGCTCTGGAAACACCATATATTTT. This encodes CSVEDWSSSGNTIYF.

This chain connects TRBV27 to TRBJ2-7; 7 positions agree with TRBD1. The CDR3 length is 17 residues. Germline CDR1 reads MNHEY; CDR2 reads SMNVEV (reference sequence). Trimming at V came to 7 bases and at J to 3 bases, leaving 18 bases not matched to a gene. The chain's CDR3 is CASTPGPSGTESYEQYF. CDR3 DNA: TGTGCCAGCACCCCCGGTCCGTCGGGGACAGAAAGCTACGAGCAGTACTTC.

J is TRBJ1-1 and V is TRBV11-1; possible D gene TRBD1, 5 bases. V lost 5 bases to trimming and J lost 0 bases, with 10 bases between them. Germline V gene data show CDR1 as SGHAT and CDR2 as FQDESV (reference sequence). The CDR3 extends over 14 amino acids. Here the CDR3 DNA reads TGTGCCAGCAGCACGGGACTCATGAACACTGAAGCTTTCTTT. Translating it yields CASSTGLMNTEAFF.

The V call is TRBV29-1, the J call TRBJ1-2; D remains ambiguous. The CDR3 extends over 12 amino acids. Germline CDR1 and CDR2: SQVTM and ANQGSEA. V dropped 7 bases and J dropped 4 bases, with 13 bases sitting between them. The CDR3 DNA is TGCAGCGCCCCCTCCCCCCTCTATGGCTACACCTTC. This sequence encodes CSAPSPLYGYTF.

The rearrangement uses TRBV7-2 and TRBJ2-3; 11 nucleotides match TRBD2. Germline V gives CDR1 SGHTA, CDR2 FQGNSA. The CDR3 extends over 16 amino acids. V shed 1 base and J 5 bases; nucleotides not matched to a gene: 5. CDR3 sequence reads: CASSLELLAGGDTQYF. The CDR3 nucleotides are TGTGCCAGCAGCTTAGAATTGCTAGCGGGAGGAGATACGCAGTATTTT.

V and J are TRBV5-1 and TRBJ1-1; 8 bases line up with TRBD1. V was pared by 2 bases and J by 4 bases, with 10 bases of the junction left unmatched. This CDR3 is built from 16 residues. Per germline, CDR1 SGHRS and CDR2 YFSETQ. CDR3 in DNA: TGCGCCAGCAGCTTATCAGTTACAGGGGGAGCCACTGAAGCTTTCTTT. Amino acid sequence: CASSLSVTGGATEAFF.

This chain links TRBV5-1 with TRBJ2-3; possibly TRBD2 for D (5 bases). Trimming stripped 0 bases from V and 3 bases from J, with 11 bases between. The CDR3 contains 15 residues. Germline V CDR1 and CDR2: SGHRS, YFSETQ. CDR3 nucleotide sequence: TGCGCCAGCAGCTTGGACCCGGGATCGACAGATACGCAGTATTTT. Its translation is CASSLDPGSTDTQYF.

This clone was recorded only once. This rearrangement joins TRBV7-2 to TRBJ2-1; TRBD1 is a possible D gene (6 bases). The CDR3 has 13 residues. The V end was cut by 5 bases, the J end by 13 bases, with 18 bases between. Germline lookup yields CDR1 SGHTA and CDR2 FQGNSA. CDR3 nucleotides: TGTGCCAGCAGCCCCGACGACAGGATAAGTCAGTTCTTC. As protein: CASSPDDRISQFF. Drawing the rest from reference TRBV7-2 and TRBJ2-1, the complete variable domain is GAGVSQSPSNKVTEKGKDVELRCDPISGHTALYWYRQSLGQGLEFLIYFQGNSAPDKSGLPSDRFSAERTGGSVSTLTIQRTQQEDSAVYLCASSPDDRISQFFGPGTRLTVL.

The chain links TRBV11-2 to TRBJ2-5; TRBD2 matches 9 bases. The length of the CDR3 is 14 residues. CDR1 and CDR2 from the germline V gene are SGHAT and FQNNGV. The V and J ends lost 5 bases and 7 bases, in that order; junction bases with no gene match: 8. The CDR3 DNA reads as TGTGCCAGCAGCCCCCCTAGCGGGGTCGGGACCCAGTACTTC. This gives the protein CASSPPSGVGTQYF.